The entry that follows covers one T cell receptor beta chain sequence. This entry is derived from a study of blood T cell repertoires in COVID-19. The V and J ends lost 3 bases and 3 bases respectively, with 12 bases between them. The CDR3 is 14 residues long. The germline gives CDR1 SEHNR, CDR2 FQNEAQ (reference sequence). Method: immunoSEQ multiplex PCR; TCRdb's copy keeps in-frame clones and lacks some. The table records about 140,000 clones, about 83% of them present only once. The V call is TRBV7-9, the J call TRBJ2-7; no firm D call. Source material: peripheral blood. The receptor's source is a human donor in a cohort sampled during active COVID-19. CDR3 protein: CASSFEQKYYEQYF. CDR3 coding DNA: TGTGCCAGCAGCTTCGAACAGAAATACTACGAGCAGTACTTC.